Detailed here is one TCR beta chain. Its specificity is not known. The sample holds other DNA sequences that translate to the same CDR3. The data were obtained in a study of shared clonotypes between healthy human individuals. Broader study findings: Some naive CD4 clonotypes, around 5%, turned up in common across four donors.

Selected positively for CCR7 and CD45RO-negative, naive CD8 cells excluded terminally differentiated effector memory CD45RA+ cells. The protocol was immunoSEQ multiplex PCR, while the TCRdb copy is restricted to in-frame clones and leaves out a portion. The sample has around 1.9 million clones, 90% to 95% seen once. The germline V gene has CDR1 MNHEY and CDR2 SMNVEV (reference sequence). This CDR3 comprises 13 residues. The V end lost 3 bases, the J end lost 4 bases, and 6 bases lay between the germline ends. The source material was naive CD8+ T cells from PBMCs. This TCR derives from a man younger than 30 in good health. Some clones in this sample may be carry-over from other donors' samples. The gene calls are TRBV27 and TRBJ2-2; the D gene is possibly TRBD2 (5 bases). In DNA form, the CDR3 reads TGTGCCAGCAGTTTCCGGGGCACCGGGGAGCTGTTTTTT. This encodes CASSFRGTGELFF.